This is a list of T cell receptor beta chains from one sample in a study of CD8 T cells in Susac syndrome. From the immunoSEQ multiplex PCR reads, TCRdb called clonotypes with MiXCR, one entry per CDR3 protein. The sample lists around 300,000 distinct CDR3 sequences; approximately 85% were seen once. The sequenced sample consisted of CD8+ T cells from PBMCs. These receptors came from a human donor with multiple sclerosis. The conserved cysteine and the conserved F or W are not part of the CDR3 here.

J: TRBJ2-7
V: TRBV29-1
CDR3: SVTGTGGYEQY

J: TRBJ2-3
V: TRBV11-2
CDR3: ASSDSLLSTDTQY

J: TRBJ2-2
V: TRBV6-1
CDR3: ASSRGLGEGTGELF

J: TRBJ1-2
V: TRBV29-1
CDR3: SVGGGAGYGYT

J: TRBJ2-5
V: TRBV30
CDR3: AWSVSETQY

J: TRBJ2-7
V: TRBV19
CDR3: ASSITSGSHEQY

J: TRBJ2-2
V: TRBV18
CDR3: ASSPPRAQQGRSNTGELF

J: TRBJ2-1
V: TRBV6-2/TRBV6-3
CDR3: ATQVPWDEQF

J: TRBJ2-7
V: TRBV27
CDR3: ASSLTEVDEQY

J: TRBJ2-3
V: TRBV5-4
CDR3: ASSPTCFRCRTDTQY

J: TRBJ2-7
V: TRBV27
CDR3: ASGLAGNYEQY

J: TRBJ2-2
V: TRBV27
CDR3: ASSLERGDTGELF

J: TRBJ2-5
V: TRBV25-1
CDR3: ASSELEGEGQETQY

J: TRBJ2-7
V: TRBV4-3
CDR3: ASSQDLSGQGVYEQY

J: TRBJ2-7
V: TRBV25-1
CDR3: ASSRTPGQPYEQY

J: TRBJ1-5
V: TRBV19
CDR3: AGGGDNSNQPQH

J: TRBJ2-1
V: TRBV28
CDR3: ASRVAGGPSHEQF

J: TRBJ2-5
V: TRBV11-1
CDR3: ASSVVGGADQETQY

J: TRBJ2-5
V: TRBV28
CDR3: ASSLNSGRLGWNQY

J: TRBJ1-1
V: TRBV14
CDR3: ASSQEKKDTEAF

J: TRBJ1-5
V: TRBV28
CDR3: ASSHHRVVGNQPQH

J: TRBJ2-1
V: TRBV5-5
CDR3: ASSLEGQGGNEQF

J: TRBJ2-5
V: TRBV25-1
CDR3: ASGGLAGGKETQY

J: TRBJ1-1
V: TRBV20-1
CDR3: SAPTDRHFMNTEAF

J: TRBJ2-7
V: TRBV28
CDR3: ASSLTGGDYEQY

J: TRBJ2-2
V: TRBV30
CDR3: AWGTGTGRTGELF

J: TRBJ1-2
V: TRBV5-5
CDR3: ASSLRRQATDSNYGYT

J: TRBJ2-6
V: TRBV30
CDR3: AWNQGLSGANVLT

J: TRBJ2-7
V: TRBV9
CDR3: ASSPSGVAGVPTIAEQY

J: TRBJ1-2
V: TRBV12-3/TRBV12-4
CDR3: ASSLVPTGDGYT

J: TRBJ2-7
V: TRBV6-2/TRBV6-3
CDR3: ASSALWYEQY

J: TRBJ1-1
V: TRBV19
CDR3: ASSIGPNTEAS

J: TRBJ1-1
V: TRBV3-1
CDR3: ASTHRGQTEAF

J: TRBJ2-6
V: TRBV6-5
CDR3: ASRFSSGANVLT

J: TRBJ1-1
V: TRBV20-1
CDR3: SARVLDRNTEAF

J: TRBJ2-2
V: TRBV27
CDR3: ASSYQHTGELF

J: TRBJ2-3
V: TRBV5-6
CDR3: ASSGGLALWADTQY

J: TRBJ1-2
V: TRBV29-1
CDR3: SASTGTGRGGYT

J: TRBJ2-1
V: TRBV6-5
CDR3: ASSFSGLTSYNEQF

J: TRBJ2-2
V: TRBV9
CDR3: ASSVSVSGTTNTGELF

J: TRBJ2-7
V: TRBV18
CDR3: ASSPTGTGAYEQY

J: TRBJ1-2
V: TRBV27
CDR3: ASSFTAAYGYT

J: TRBJ2-7
V: TRBV28
CDR3: ASSLIPASYEQY

J: TRBJ2-7
V: TRBV6-1
CDR3: ASSSGPSGIREQY

J: TRBJ2-2
V: TRBV27
CDR3: ASGEYTGELF

J: TRBJ2-3
V: TRBV27
CDR3: ASSFSQDTQY

J: TRBJ1-4
V: TRBV13
CDR3: ASSEWGGGNEKLF

J: TRBJ1-2
V: TRBV6-1
CDR3: ASDASRANYGYT

J: TRBJ1-5
V: TRBV5-6
CDR3: ASSSGTALSNQPQH

J: TRBJ1-1
V: TRBV12-3/TRBV12-4
CDR3: ASRLPGTPNTEAF

J: TRBJ1-1
V: TRBV28
CDR3: ASHGDSGTEAF

J: TRBJ1-1
V: TRBV27
CDR3: ASSLSKGGTEAF

J: TRBJ1-2
V: TRBV4-3
CDR3: ASSRGGGRQYGYT

J: TRBJ1-5
V: TRBV3-1
CDR3: ASSPQGGDSNQPQH

J: TRBJ1-3
V: TRBV2
CDR3: ASIVGVSGNTIY